This TCR beta chain was recorded in a study of shared clonotypes between healthy human individuals. Deep level was the assay's run setting. Some clones are missing from TCRdb's copy, which holds only in-frame ones; the method was immunoSEQ multiplex PCR. Of about 680,000 clones listed, 60% to 80% were seen once; the top ten hold about 2%. Findings and caveats of the study: The sharing of about 5% of naive CD4 clonotypes was seen across a few donors. In this cohort, only blood was sampled, and tissue repertoires likely differ.

Donation came from healthy HIV-negative adults that had no recent acute infections or vaccinations. A note on this clone: The antigen remains undetermined.

Material for sequencing was memory CD4+ T cells sorted from blood. Documented subset: CD45RA-negative fraction. This clonotype was obtained from a woman in her thirties in good health.

The CDR3 sequence is CASSPAGLAHNEQFF. The CDR3 DNA reads TGTGCCAGCAGCCCCGCGGGACTAGCCCACAATGAGCAGTTCTTC. The chain uses TRBV7-8 and TRBJ2-1; 9 bases fit TRBD2. V was clipped by 5 bases and J by 5 bases; unmatched bases: 7. Germline CDR1 is SGHVS and CDR2 is FQNEAQ. The CDR3 is 15 residues long.